This entry concerns a single T cell receptor beta chain. Its cognate antigen is unknown. Researchers ran the PCR with 60 Vbeta and 13 Jbeta primers. Sequenced by immunoSEQ multiplex PCR; TCRdb stores in-frame clones only, minus some. The sample records 110,000 to 150,000 clones, approximately 9% being singletons. This sample is drawn from a study of cytomegalovirus exposure and HLA in healthy donors. General study results and limits: Researchers counted around 170 TCR beta chains as cytomegalovirus-associated. A later analysis associated approximately 17,000 TCR beta sequences with HLA alleles at a 0.05 false discovery rate. In a later analysis, HLA-C alleles had the fewest associated TCRs, DRB1 alleles the most.

Specimen: PBMCs. The source of this sequence is a male donor in good health and CMV-seronegative.

Written as DNA, the CDR3 is TGCGCCAGCAGCCTCGGGAGGAACACTGAAGCTTTCTTT. Translated: CASSLGRNTEAFF. The chain links TRBV4-3 to TRBJ1-1; D is unclear. This CDR3 is built from 13 residues. The germline V gene has CDR1 LGHNA and CDR2 YSLEER. The V gene lost 4 bases and the J gene lost 1 base, with 7 bases spanning the gap.